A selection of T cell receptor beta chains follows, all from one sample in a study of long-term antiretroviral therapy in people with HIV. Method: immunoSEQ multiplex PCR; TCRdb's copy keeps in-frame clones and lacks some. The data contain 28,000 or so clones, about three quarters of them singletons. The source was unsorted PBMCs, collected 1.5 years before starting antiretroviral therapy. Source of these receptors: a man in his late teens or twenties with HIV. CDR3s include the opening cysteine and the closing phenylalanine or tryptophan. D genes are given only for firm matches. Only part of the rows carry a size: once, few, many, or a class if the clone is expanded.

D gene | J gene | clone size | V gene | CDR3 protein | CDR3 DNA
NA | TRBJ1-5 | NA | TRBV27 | CASSTRSGLNQPQHF | TGTGCCAGCAGTACCCGATCAGGACTCAATCAGCCCCAGCATTTT
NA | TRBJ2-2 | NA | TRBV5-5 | CASSLTALKNTGELFF | TGTGCCAGCAGCTTGACTGCCCTTAAAAACACCGGGGAGCTGTTTTTT
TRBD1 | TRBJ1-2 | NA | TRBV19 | CASSMGQNYGYTF | TGTGCCAGTAGTATGGGACAGAACTATGGCTACACCTTC
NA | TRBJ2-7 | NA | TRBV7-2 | CASSLAGREIYEQYF | TGTGCCAGCAGCTTAGCGGGCAGGGAGATCTACGAGCAGTACTTC
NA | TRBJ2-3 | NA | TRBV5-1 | CASSLEVDTQYF | TGCGCCAGCAGCTTGGAAGTGGATACGCAGTATTTT
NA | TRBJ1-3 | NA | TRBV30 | CAWSLLGRDYIYF | TGTGCCTGGAGTTTGCTGGGCAGGGATTACATATATTTT
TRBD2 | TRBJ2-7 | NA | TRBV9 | CASSVGEGLAGEYEQYF | TGTGCCAGCAGCGTAGGAGAGGGACTAGCGGGAGAGTACGAGCAGTACTTC
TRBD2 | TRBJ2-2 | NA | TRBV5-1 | CASSFNDGLAGVGGELFF | TGCGCCAGCAGCTTTAATGACGGACTAGCGGGAGTCGGCGGGGAGCTGTTTTTT
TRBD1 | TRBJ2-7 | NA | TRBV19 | CASSTTTGHYEQYF | TGTGCCAGTAGTACCACGACAGGGCACTACGAGCAGTACTTC
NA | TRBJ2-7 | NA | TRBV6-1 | CASSESDTTASYEQYF | TGTGCCAGCAGTGAATCGGACACTACCGCCTCCTACGAGCAGTACTTC
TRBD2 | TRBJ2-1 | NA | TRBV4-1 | CASSQTGTSGSNEQFF | TGCGCCAGCAGCCAAACCGGGACTAGCGGGAGTAATGAGCAGTTCTTC
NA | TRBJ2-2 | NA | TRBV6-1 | CASNNYYTGELFF | TGTGCCAGCAATAACTACTACACCGGGGAGCTGTTTTTT
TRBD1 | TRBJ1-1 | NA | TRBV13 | CASSPRDRTVNTEAFF | TGTGCCAGCAGCCCTCGGGACAGGACTGTGAACACTGAAGCTTTCTTT
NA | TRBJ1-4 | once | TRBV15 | CATGKGEKLFF | TGTGCCACCGGGAAGGGGGAAAAACTGTTTTTT
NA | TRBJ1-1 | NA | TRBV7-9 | CASSRFPTGDTEAFF | TGTGCCAGCAGCCGATTCCCTACAGGAGACACTGAAGCTTTCTTT
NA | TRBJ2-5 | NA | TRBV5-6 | CASSPRRDLPQETQYF | TGTGCCAGCAGCCCGCGCAGGGACCTACCCCAAGAGACCCAGTACTTC
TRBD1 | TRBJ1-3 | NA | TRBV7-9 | CASSSPRTGGTGNTIYF | TGTGCCAGCAGCTCGCCTCGGACAGGGGGCACTGGAAACACCATATATTTT
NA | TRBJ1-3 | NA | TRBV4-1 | CASSAPPKSSGNTIYF | TGCGCCAGCAGCGCACCTCCAAAATCGTCTGGAAACACCATATATTTT
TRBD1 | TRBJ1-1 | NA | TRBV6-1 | CASSTDRGQTEAFF | TGTGCCAGCAGTACTGACAGGGGACAGACTGAAGCTTTCTTT
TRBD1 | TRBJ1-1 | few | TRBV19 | CASSIEWDSTEAFF | TGTGCCAGTAGTATAGAGTGGGACAGCACTGAAGCTTTCTTT
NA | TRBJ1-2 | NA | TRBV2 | CASSAPQGVDYGYTF | TGTGCCAGCAGTGCCCCACAGGGAGTCGACTATGGCTACACCTTC
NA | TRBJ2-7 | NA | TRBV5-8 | CASSPSFHEQYF | TGTGCCAGCAGCCCTAGCTTCCACGAGCAGTACTTC
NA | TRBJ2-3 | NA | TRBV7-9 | CASSATDTQYF | TGTGCCAGCAGTGCAACAGATACGCAGTATTTT
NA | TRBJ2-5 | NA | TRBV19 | CASSIRSFSYLQETQYF | TGTGCCAGTAGTATTCGGTCTTTTTCATACCTTCAAGAGACCCAGTACTTC
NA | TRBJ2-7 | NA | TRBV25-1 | CASSELDLSEQYF | TGTGCCAGCAGTGAACTAGATCTATCCGAGCAGTACTTC
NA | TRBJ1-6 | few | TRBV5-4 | CASSLGVYRTADSPLHF | TGTGCCAGCAGCTTAGGGGTCTATCGGACGGCAGATTCACCCCTCCACTTT
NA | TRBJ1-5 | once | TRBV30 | CAWSAGFYSNQPQHF | TGTGCCTGGAGTGCTGGTTTTTATAGCAATCAGCCCCAGCATTTT
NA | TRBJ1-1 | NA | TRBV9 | CASSVVPGAGNTEAFF | TGTGCCAGCAGCGTAGTTCCTGGGGCCGGGAACACTGAAGCTTTCTTT
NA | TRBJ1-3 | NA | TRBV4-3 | CASSPERGNTIYF | TGCGCCAGCAGCCCCGAGAGGGGAAACACCATATATTTT
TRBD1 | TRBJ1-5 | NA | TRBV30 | CAWSVMGQGFNQPQHF | TGTGCCTGGAGTGTAATGGGACAGGGATTCAATCAGCCCCAGCATTTT
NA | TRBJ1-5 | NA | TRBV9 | CASSATGIWQPQHF | TGTGCCAGCAGCGCCACAGGGATTTGGCAGCCCCAGCATTTT
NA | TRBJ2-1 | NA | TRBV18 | CASSPSTVYNEQFF | TGTGCCAGCTCACCTTCGACAGTTTACAATGAGCAGTTCTTC
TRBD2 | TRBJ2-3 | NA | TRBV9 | CASSPRLAGGMGDTQYF | TGTGCCAGCAGCCCCCGACTAGCGGGGGGGATGGGGGATACGCAGTATTTT
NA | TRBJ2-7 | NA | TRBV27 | CASSLFGQKTDPNYEQYF | TGTGCCAGCAGTTTATTCGGTCAAAAAACAGATCCTAACTACGAGCAGTACTTC
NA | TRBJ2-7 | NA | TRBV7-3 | CASSLTMQTGGEQYF | TGTGCCAGCAGCTTAACGATGCAAACAGGCGGCGAGCAGTACTTC
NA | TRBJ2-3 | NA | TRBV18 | CASSSGMGTDTQYF | TGTGCCAGCTCATCGGGGATGGGGACAGATACGCAGTATTTT
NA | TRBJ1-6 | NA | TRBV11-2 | CASSLVGRNSPLHF | TGTGCCAGCAGCTTAGTTGGGAGAAATTCACCCCTCCACTTT
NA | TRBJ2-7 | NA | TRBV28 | CASSLEGNRVLPYEQYF | TGTGCCAGCAGTTTAGAAGGGAACAGGGTCCTCCCCTACGAGCAGTACTTC
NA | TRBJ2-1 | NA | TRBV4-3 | CASSQDIPNEQFF | TGCGCCAGCAGCCAAGATATTCCCAATGAGCAGTTCTTC
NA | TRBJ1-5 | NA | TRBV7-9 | CASSAQGGSGQPQHF | TGTGCCAGCAGCGCACAGGGTGGCAGCGGTCAGCCCCAGCATTTT
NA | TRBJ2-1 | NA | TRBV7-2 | CASSLTRRSFYNEQFF | TGTGCCAGCAGCCTTACCCGGCGGTCTTTCTACAATGAGCAGTTCTTC
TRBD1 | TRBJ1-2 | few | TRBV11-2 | CASSMGQGTGGYTF | TGTGCCAGCAGCATGGGACAGGGAACGGGTGGCTACACCTTC
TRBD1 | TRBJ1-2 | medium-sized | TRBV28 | CASQQGAVHYGYTF | TGTGCCAGCCAACAGGGGGCCGTACACTATGGCTACACCTTC
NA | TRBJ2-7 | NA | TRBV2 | CASSASRASYEQYF | TGTGCCAGCAGTGCTTCGCGGGCCTCCTACGAGCAGTACTTC
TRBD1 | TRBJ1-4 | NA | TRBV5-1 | CASSLAGTGLEKLFF | TGCGCCAGCAGCTTGGCGGGGACAGGGTTAGAAAAACTGTTTTTT
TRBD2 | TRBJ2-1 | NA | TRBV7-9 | CASSSPGLAVSSYNEQFF | TGTGCCAGCAGCTCACCGGGACTAGCTGTAAGCTCCTACAATGAGCAGTTCTTC
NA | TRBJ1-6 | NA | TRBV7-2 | CASSVEYNSPLHF | TGTGCCAGCAGTGTAGAGTATAATTCACCCCTCCACTTT
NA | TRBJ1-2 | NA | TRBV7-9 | CASSPDIDGYTF | TGTGCCAGCAGCCCCGACATAGATGGCTACACCTTC